Listed below are T cell receptor beta chains from one sample, sequenced in a study of OX40 agonist ivuxolimab in advanced cancers. Method: immunoSEQ multiplex PCR; TCRdb's copy keeps in-frame clones and lacks some. The data hold almost 70,000 clones, with over 60% observed a single time. This specimen consisted of CD4+ or CD8+ T cells sorted from blood, obtained in a trial of the OX40 agonist ivuxolimab. The receptors here all came from an adult with an advanced solid tumor such as melanoma, head and neck, liver or kidney cancer. Both conserved end residues are part of each CDR3. A D gene is named only where the DNA matches it firmly. Only part of the rows carry a size: once, few, many, or a class if the clone is expanded.

TRBJ1-1 TRBV6-5 few - CASTPGSSRNTEAFF TGTGCCAGCACTCCGGGGAGCTCTCGGAACACTGAAGCTTTCTTT
TRBJ2-3 TRBV30 - TRBD2 CAWRPWGLAGGDTQYF TGTGCCTGGAGACCGTGGGGACTAGCGGGAGGGGATACGCAGTATTTT
TRBJ2-1 TRBV19 - TRBD2 CASGLGTSGRANEQFF TGTGCCAGTGGGCTCGGGACTAGCGGGAGGGCCAATGAGCAGTTCTTC
TRBJ1-1 TRBV14 few TRBD1 CASRLQGRAEAFF TGTGCCAGCAGACTACAGGGGAGGGCTGAAGCTTTCTTT
TRBJ2-1 TRBV19 - TRBD2 CASSQSAGGSYNEQFF TGTGCCAGTAGTCAATCAGCGGGGGGGAGCTACAATGAGCAGTTCTTC
TRBJ2-7 TRBV5-6 - TRBD1 CASSSPGQGFYEQYF TGTGCCAGCAGCTCCCCGGGACAGGGGTTTTACGAGCAGTACTTC
TRBJ2-4 TRBV6-1 once - CASSESGGWNIQYF TGTGCCAGCAGTGAATCGGGGGGCTGGAACATTCAGTACTTC
TRBJ2-7 TRBV6-5 - - CASSYASGEQYF TGTGCCAGCAGTTACGCTTCAGGCGAGCAGTACTTC
TRBJ2-7 TRBV27 - - CASSPTGRADYEQYF TGTGCCAGCAGTCCGACAGGCCGAGCCGACTACGAGCAGTACTTC
TRBJ1-2 TRBV5-8 - TRBD1 CASSFRTQGGGGYTF TGTGCCAGCAGCTTCCGAACGCAGGGGGGAGGTGGCTACACCTTC
TRBJ2-2 TRBV6-1 - TRBD2 CASRRLALNTGELFF TGTGCCAGCAGGAGACTAGCTTTAAACACCGGGGAGCTGTTTTTT
TRBJ1-2 TRBV6-5 - - CASSSQGMMNGYTF TGTGCCAGCAGTTCTCAGGGGATGATGAATGGCTACACCTTC
TRBJ2-2 TRBV19 - - CASSNSGLNTGELFF TGTGCCAGTAGTAACTCGGGACTGAACACCGGGGAGCTGTTTTTT
TRBJ1-2 TRBV29-1 - TRBD1 CSVATDRVKGAYTF TGCAGCGTAGCGACCGACAGGGTAAAGGGCGCCTACACCTTC
TRBJ1-4 TRBV28 - - CASTDPGTSTNEKLFF TGTGCCAGCACCGACCCCGGGACCTCAACTAATGAAAAACTGTTTTTT
TRBJ1-5 TRBV28 - - CASSLDSNQPQHF TGTGCCAGCAGTCTTGATAGCAATCAGCCCCAGCATTTT
TRBJ2-1 TRBV5-8 - TRBD2 CASTSLPAGAYNEQFF TGTGCCAGCACGTCCCTTCCAGCGGGAGCTTACAATGAGCAGTTCTTC
TRBJ2-3 TRBV19 few - CASSMGRSGTQYF TGTGCCAGTAGTATGGGGCGCTCGGGTACGCAGTATTTT
TRBJ2-7 TRBV27 - TRBD2 CASSLTRSGGFYEQYF TGTGCCAGCAGTTTAACCAGGAGCGGGGGTTTCTACGAGCAGTACTTC
TRBJ2-3 TRBV7-2 - - CASKSQGGTDTQYF TGTGCCAGCAAATCACAGGGTGGCACAGATACGCAGTATTTT
TRBJ2-5 TRBV19 - - CASSMSQQGTQYF TGTGCCAGTAGTATGTCCCAGCAAGGGACCCAGTACTTC
TRBJ1-2 TRBV6-5 - TRBD1 CASSSYGQGSYTF TGTGCCAGCAGTTCTTACGGACAGGGAAGCTACACCTTC
TRBJ2-7 TRBV30 - - CAWSVPRGKGEQYF TGTGCCTGGAGTGTTCCCAGGGGCAAGGGCGAGCAGTACTTC
TRBJ1-6 TRBV27 few - CASSPRTNHSPLHF TGTGCCAGCAGTCCTCGCACTAACCATTCACCCCTCCACTTT
TRBJ1-2 TRBV7-9 - - CASNPQGTGGYTF TGTGCCAGCAACCCACAGGGCACGGGGGGCTACACCTTC
TRBJ2-7 TRBV2 - TRBD1 CASNADRGAYEQYF TGTGCCAGCAACGCGGACAGGGGGGCCTACGAGCAGTACTTC
TRBJ2-1 TRBV4-2 - - CASSQRSDGEQFF TGTGCCAGCAGCCAACGTAGCGACGGTGAGCAGTTCTTC
TRBJ2-5 TRBV10-2 few TRBD1 CASRGQGAVGGETQYF TGCGCCAGCAGAGGACAGGGGGCCGTAGGTGGAGAGACCCAGTACTTC
TRBJ2-5 TRBV7-6 - - CASSLGGEVRETQYF TGTGCCAGCAGCTTAGGAGGGGAAGTGAGAGAGACCCAGTACTTC
TRBJ1-4 TRBV4-2 - - CASSQDGAVTNEKLFF TGTGCCAGCAGCCAAGATGGGGCGGTAACTAATGAAAAACTGTTTTTT
TRBJ2-5 TRBV9 - TRBD1 CASSVAPFGTGQETQYF TGTGCCAGCAGCGTAGCACCATTCGGGACAGGACAAGAGACCCAGTACTTC
TRBJ2-3 TRBV10-3 - - CAIREGGSGTDTQYF TGTGCCATCAGGGAGGGGGGTAGCGGCACAGATACGCAGTATTTT
TRBJ1-4 TRBV28 once TRBD1 CASSRDRVEEKLFF TGTGCCAGCAGCCGGGACAGGGTGGAGGAAAAACTGTTTTTT
TRBJ1-5 TRBV7-9 - - CASSPGRTNQPQHF TGTGCCAGCAGCCCGGGACGGACGAATCAGCCCCAGCATTTT
TRBJ1-6 TRBV5-4 - TRBD1 CASSLGDRGRDSPLHF TGTGCCAGCAGCTTGGGTGACAGGGGGCGGGATTCACCCCTCCACTTT
TRBJ2-7 TRBV10-3 - - CAIGGQAGEQYF TGTGCCATCGGAGGACAGGCGGGGGAGCAGTACTTC
TRBJ2-3 TRBV11-2 - - CASSLRGGGAGTDTQYF TGTGCCAGCAGCTTACGAGGAGGGGGGGCCGGTACAGATACGCAGTATTTT
TRBJ1-1 TRBV7-2 - TRBD1 CASSGGQPKTEAFF TGTGCCAGCAGTGGGGGACAGCCTAAGACTGAAGCTTTCTTT
TRBJ2-7 TRBV7-3 - - CASSLAHGAYEQYF TGTGCCAGCAGCTTAGCGCACGGAGCCTACGAGCAGTACTTC
TRBJ2-3 TRBV9 - TRBD2 CASSPRGRVTDTQYF TGTGCCAGCAGCCCCCGAGGGAGGGTCACAGATACGCAGTATTTT
TRBJ1-5 TRBV25-1 once TRBD1 CASSTGGSNQPQHF TGTGCCAGCAGTACAGGGGGTAGCAATCAGCCCCAGCATTTT
TRBJ2-2 TRBV11-2 - TRBD2 CASSSFPGGQTGELFF TGTGCCAGCAGCTCGTTCCCGGGAGGACAAACCGGGGAGCTGTTTTTT
TRBJ2-7 TRBV5-1 - - CASSLVQGSYEQYF TGCGCCAGCAGCTTGGTACAGGGCTCCTACGAGCAGTACTTC
TRBJ1-6 TRBV5-1 - - CASSLGTGNSPLHF TGCGCCAGCAGTTTGGGGACGGGGAATTCACCCCTCCACTTT
TRBJ2-1 TRBV10-1 - - CATTRGGADDNEQFF TGCGCCACCACTAGAGGGGGGGCCGACGACAATGAGCAGTTCTTC
TRBJ2-3 TRBV5-8 once - CASSLGEGTDTQYF TGTGCCAGCAGCTTGGGGGAGGGCACAGATACGCAGTATTTT
TRBJ1-2 TRBV5-1 - TRBD1 CASSTSAGTGSRDYGYTF TGCGCCAGCAGCACTTCCGCCGGGACAGGGAGCCGGGACTATGGCTACACCTTC
TRBJ2-1 TRBV5-1 - TRBD2 CASSQRTSGANEQFF TGCGCCAGCAGCCAAAGGACTAGCGGGGCCAATGAGCAGTTCTTC
TRBJ2-4 TRBV10-1 - - CASSLQSLYF TGCGCCAGCAGCTTGCAGTCACTTTACTTC
TRBJ1-2 TRBV18 - - CASSPAAGIHYGYTF TGTGCCAGCTCACCCGCCGCGGGGATTCACTATGGCTACACCTTC
TRBJ1-3 TRBV7-9 - - CASSLARGNTIYF TGTGCCAGCAGCTTGGCCCGTGGAAACACCATATATTTT
TRBJ2-2 TRBV7-3 - TRBD1 CASSLRQGGTGELFF TGTGCCAGCAGCTTAAGACAGGGCGGCACCGGGGAGCTGTTTTTT
TRBJ2-1 TRBV7-8 - TRBD2 CASSPAAGAGYNEQFF TGTGCCAGCAGCCCAGCTGCGGGAGCGGGCTACAATGAGCAGTTCTTC
TRBJ2-7 TRBV5-1 - - CASSVLQGRDEQYF TGCGCCAGCAGCGTGTTACAGGGAAGAGACGAGCAGTACTTC
TRBJ2-7 TRBV11-3 - TRBD1 CASSLGRGRSYEQYF TGTGCCAGCAGCTTAGGCAGGGGGCGCTCCTACGAGCAGTACTTC